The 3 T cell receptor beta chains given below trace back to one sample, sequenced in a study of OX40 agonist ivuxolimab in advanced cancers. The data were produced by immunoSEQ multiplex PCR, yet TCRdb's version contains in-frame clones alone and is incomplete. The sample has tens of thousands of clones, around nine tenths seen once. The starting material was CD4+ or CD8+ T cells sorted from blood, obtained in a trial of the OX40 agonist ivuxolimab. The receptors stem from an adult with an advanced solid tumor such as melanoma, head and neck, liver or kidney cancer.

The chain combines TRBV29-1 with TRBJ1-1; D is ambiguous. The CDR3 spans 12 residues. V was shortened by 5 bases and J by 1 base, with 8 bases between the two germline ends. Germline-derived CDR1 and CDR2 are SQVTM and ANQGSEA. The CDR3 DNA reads TGCAGCGTTAATACAGCGAACACTGAAGCTTTCTTT. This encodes CSVNTANTEAFF.

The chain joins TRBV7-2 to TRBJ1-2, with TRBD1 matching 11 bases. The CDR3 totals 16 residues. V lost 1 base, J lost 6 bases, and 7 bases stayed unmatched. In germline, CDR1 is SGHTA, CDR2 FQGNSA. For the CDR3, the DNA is TGTGCCAGCAGCTTAGACGTCCCGGGACAGGGGGATGGCTACACCTTC. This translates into CASSLDVPGQGDGYTF.

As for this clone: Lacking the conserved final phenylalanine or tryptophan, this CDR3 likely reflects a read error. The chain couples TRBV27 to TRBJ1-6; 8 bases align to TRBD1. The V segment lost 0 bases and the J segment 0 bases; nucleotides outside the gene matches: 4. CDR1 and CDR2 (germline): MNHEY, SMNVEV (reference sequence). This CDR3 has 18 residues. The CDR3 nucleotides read TGTGCCAGCAGTTTATCGGGGACAGGATTCTCCTATAATTCACCCCTCCACCTT. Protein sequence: CASSLSGTGFSYNSPLHL.